This TCR beta chain was sequenced during a study of blood T cell repertoires in COVID-19. About the research overall: The analysed material was cDNA or gDNA that came from T cells, B-cell-depleted T cells, or PBMCs.

This CDR3 is 16 amino acids long. With 5 bases clipped from V and 4 bases from J, the junction kept 6 bases outside the gene matches. CDR1 and CDR2 from the germline V gene are SGHNT and YYREEE (reference sequence). In the source study's methods: Amplification from reference gene primers served as the basis for estimated nucleated cell counts. Data came from immunoSEQ multiplex PCR; TCRdb stores just in-frame clones and leaves some out. D and trimming come from the DNA, and the V and J calls and clone size come from that table. The table lists roughly 66,000 clones, less than 85% of them singletons, with 5% to 7.5% in the top ten.

The material sequenced was peripheral blood. The receptor was derived from a man between 60 and 75 years old with acute or convalescent COVID-19. The chain couples TRBV5-4 to TRBJ2-2; TRBD2 aligns across 12 bases. In nucleotides, the CDR3 is TGTGCCAGCAGTACTAGCGGGGGGCGGGGCACCGGGGAGCTGTTTTTT. Translation gives CASSTSGGRGTGELFF.